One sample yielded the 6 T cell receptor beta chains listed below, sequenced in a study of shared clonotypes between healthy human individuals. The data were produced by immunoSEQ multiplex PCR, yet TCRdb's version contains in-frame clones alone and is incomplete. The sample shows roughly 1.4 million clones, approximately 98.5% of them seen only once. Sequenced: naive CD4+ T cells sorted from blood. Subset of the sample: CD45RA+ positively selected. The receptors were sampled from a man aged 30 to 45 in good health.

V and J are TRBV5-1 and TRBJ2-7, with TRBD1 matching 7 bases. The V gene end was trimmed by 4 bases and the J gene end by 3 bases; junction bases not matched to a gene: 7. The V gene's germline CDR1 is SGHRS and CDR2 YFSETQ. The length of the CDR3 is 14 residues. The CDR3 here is CASSGPGQFYEQYF. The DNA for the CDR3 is TGCGCCAGCAGCGGACCGGGACAGTTCTACGAGCAGTACTTC. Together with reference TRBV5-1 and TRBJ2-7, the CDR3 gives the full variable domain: KAGVTQTPRYLIKTRGQQVTLSCSPISGHRSVSWYQQTPGQGLQFLFEYFSETQRNKGNFPGRFSGRQFSNSRSEMNVSTLELGDSALYLCASSGPGQFYEQYFGPGTRLTVT.

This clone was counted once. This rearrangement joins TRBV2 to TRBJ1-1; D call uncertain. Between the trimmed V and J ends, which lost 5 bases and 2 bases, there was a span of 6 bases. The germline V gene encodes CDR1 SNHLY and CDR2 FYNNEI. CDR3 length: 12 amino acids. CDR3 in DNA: TGTGCCAGCAGTCGCTTTAACACTGAAGCTTTCTTT. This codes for CASSRFNTEAFF.

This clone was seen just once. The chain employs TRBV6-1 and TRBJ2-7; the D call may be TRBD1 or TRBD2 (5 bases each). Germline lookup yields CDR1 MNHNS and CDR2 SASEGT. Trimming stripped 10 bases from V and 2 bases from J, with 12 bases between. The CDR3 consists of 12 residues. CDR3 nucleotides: TGTGCCATTCGGGACGGCCCCTACGAGCAGTACTTC. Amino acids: CAIRDGPYEQYF.

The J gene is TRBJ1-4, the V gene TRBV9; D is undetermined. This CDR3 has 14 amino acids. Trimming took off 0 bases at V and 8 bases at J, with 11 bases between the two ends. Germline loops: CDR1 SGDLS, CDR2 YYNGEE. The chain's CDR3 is CASSVGPEEEKLFF. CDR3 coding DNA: TGTGCCAGCAGCGTAGGACCCGAGGAGGAAAAACTGTTTTTT.

The CDR3 DNA is TGTGCCACCCAGGGACTAGCGGGAGTCAATGAGCAGTTCTTC. Protein product: CATQGLAGVNEQFF. The chain joins TRBV13 to TRBJ2-1; 14 bases line up with TRBD2. The trim removed 10 bases at V and 6 bases at J, leaving 5 bases unmatched. The germline CDR1 and CDR2 sequences are PRHDT and FYEKMQ (reference sequence). This CDR3 comprises 14 residues. The full variable domain, in which reference TRBV13 and TRBJ2-1 provide the parts outside the CDR3, is AAGVIQSPRHLIKEKRETATLKCYPIPRHDTVYWYQQGPGQDPQFLISFYEKMQSDKGSIPDRFSAQQFSDYHSELNMSSLELGDSALYFCATQGLAGVNEQFFGPGTRLTVL.

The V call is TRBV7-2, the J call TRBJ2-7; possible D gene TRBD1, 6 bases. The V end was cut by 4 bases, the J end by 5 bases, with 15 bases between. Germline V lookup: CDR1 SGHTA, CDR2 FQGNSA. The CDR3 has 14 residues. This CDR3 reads CASSSSWGQHEQYF. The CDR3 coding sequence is TGTGCCAGCAGCTCGTCCTGGGGGCAACACGAGCAGTACTTC. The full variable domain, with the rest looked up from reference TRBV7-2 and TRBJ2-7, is GAGVSQSPSNKVTEKGKDVELRCDPISGHTALYWYRQSLGQGLEFLIYFQGNSAPDKSGLPSDRFSAERTGGSVSTLTIQRTQQEDSAVYLCASSSSWGQHEQYFGPGTRLTVT.